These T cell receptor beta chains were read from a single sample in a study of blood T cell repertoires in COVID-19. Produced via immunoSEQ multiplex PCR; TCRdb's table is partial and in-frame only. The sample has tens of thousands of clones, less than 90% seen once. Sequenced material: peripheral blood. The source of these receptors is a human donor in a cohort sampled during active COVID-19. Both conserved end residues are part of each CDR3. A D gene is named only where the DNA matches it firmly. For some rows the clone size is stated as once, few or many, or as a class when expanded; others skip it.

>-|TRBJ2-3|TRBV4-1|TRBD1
CASRGQGATDTQYF
TGCGCCAGCCGAGGACAGGGGGCCACAGATACGCAGTATTTT
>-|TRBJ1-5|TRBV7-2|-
CASSLASERNQPQHF
TGTGCCAGCAGCTTAGCAAGTGAGCGCAATCAGCCCCAGCATTTT
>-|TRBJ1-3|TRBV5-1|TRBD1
CASSAGTAVGNTIYF
TGCGCCAGCAGCGCCGGGACAGCGGTCGGAAACACCATATATTTT
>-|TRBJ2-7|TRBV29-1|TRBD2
CSAWGGTSAYEQYF
TGCAGCGCATGGGGGGGGACTAGTGCCTACGAGCAGTACTTC
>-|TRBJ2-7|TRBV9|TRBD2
CASSLGGEPYEQYF
TGTGCCAGCAGCTTGGGGGGGGAACCCTACGAGCAGTACTTC
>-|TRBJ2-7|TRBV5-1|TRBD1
CASSATGSSYEQYF
TGCGCCAGCAGCGCGACAGGGTCCTCCTACGAGCAGTACTTC
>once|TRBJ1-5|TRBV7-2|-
CASSLERGINQPQHF
TGTGCCAGCAGCTTAGAGAGGGGGATCAATCAGCCCCAGCATTTT
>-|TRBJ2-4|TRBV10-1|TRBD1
CASSEARGPAKNIQYF
TGCGCCAGCAGTGAGGCTAGGGGGCCCGCCAAAAACATTCAGTACTTC
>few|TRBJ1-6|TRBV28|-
CASSIGTLYNSPLHF
TGTGCCAGCAGCATAGGGACTTTATATAATTCACCCCTCCACTTT
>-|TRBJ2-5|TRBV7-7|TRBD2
CASSLTAGGRETQYF
TGTGCCAGCAGCTTAACGGCGGGGGGGCGGGAGACCCAGTACTTC
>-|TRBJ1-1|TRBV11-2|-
CASTEGMRETEAFF
TGTGCCAGCACGGAGGGGATGCGGGAAACTGAAGCTTTCTTT
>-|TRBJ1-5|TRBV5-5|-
CASSLALYISNQPQHF
TGTGCCAGCAGCTTGGCCTTGTACATTAGCAATCAGCCCCAGCATTTT
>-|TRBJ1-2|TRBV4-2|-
CASSQERTGYTF
TGTGCCAGCAGCCAAGAAAGGACAGGCTACACCTTC
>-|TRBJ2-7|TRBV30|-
CAWTGGGGKAYEQYF
TGTGCCTGGACCGGGGGTGGGGGGAAGGCATACGAGCAGTACTTC
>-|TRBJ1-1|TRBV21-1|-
CASSNLPDTRDTEAFF
TGTGCCAGCAGCAACCTGCCTGACACCAGGGACACTGAAGCTTTCTTT
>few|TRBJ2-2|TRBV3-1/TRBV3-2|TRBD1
CASRQTGPTGELFF
TGTGCCAGCAGGCAGACAGGGCCCACCGGGGAGCTGTTTTTT
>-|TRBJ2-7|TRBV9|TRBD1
CASSSETGRTGEQYF
TGTGCCAGCAGCTCCGAGACAGGGCGAACAGGCGAGCAGTACTTC
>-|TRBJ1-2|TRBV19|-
CASRPGVFGNYGYTF
TGTGCCAGTAGGCCCGGGGTTTTCGGGAACTATGGCTACACCTTC
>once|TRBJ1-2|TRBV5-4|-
CASSFRITGRPNGYTF
TGTGCCAGCAGCTTTCGCATTACAGGACGCCCAAATGGCTACACCTTC
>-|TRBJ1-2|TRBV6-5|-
CASSSGYGYTF
TGTGCCAGCAGTTCCGGGTATGGCTACACCTTC
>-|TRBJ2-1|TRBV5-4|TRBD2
CASSPSSGGYNEQFF
TGTGCCAGCAGCCCGTCTAGCGGGGGGTACAATGAGCAGTTCTTC
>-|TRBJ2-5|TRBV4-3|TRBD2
CASSQVAGGPETQYF
TGCGCCAGCAGCCAAGTAGCGGGGGGCCCAGAGACCCAGTACTTC
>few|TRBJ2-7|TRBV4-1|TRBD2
CASSQEAGRAGEQYF
TGCGCCAGCAGCCAAGAAGCAGGGAGGGCGGGGGAGCAGTACTTC
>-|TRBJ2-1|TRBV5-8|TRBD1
CASSPRTGGSPSSYNEQFF
TGTGCCAGCAGCCCCAGGACAGGGGGCTCTCCAAGTTCCTACAATGAGCAGTTCTTC
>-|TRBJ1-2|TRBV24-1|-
CATSDRIANYGYTF
TGTGCCACCAGTGACCGAATAGCTAACTATGGCTACACCTTC
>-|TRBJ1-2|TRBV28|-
CASSIPGGVPYGYTF
TGTGCCAGCAGTATTCCGGGGGGGGTCCCATATGGCTACACCTTC